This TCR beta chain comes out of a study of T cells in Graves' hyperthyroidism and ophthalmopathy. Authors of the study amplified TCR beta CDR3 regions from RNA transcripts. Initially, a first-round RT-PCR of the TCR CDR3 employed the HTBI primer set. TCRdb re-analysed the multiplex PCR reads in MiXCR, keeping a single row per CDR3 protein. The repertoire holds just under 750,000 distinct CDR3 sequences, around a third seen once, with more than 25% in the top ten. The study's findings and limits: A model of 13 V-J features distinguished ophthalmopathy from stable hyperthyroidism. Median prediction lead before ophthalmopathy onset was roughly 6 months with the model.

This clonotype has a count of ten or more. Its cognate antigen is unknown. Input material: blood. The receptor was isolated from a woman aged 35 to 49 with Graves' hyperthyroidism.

The CDR3 sequence is CASSLARESEQYF. The DNA of the CDR3 is TGTGCCAGCAGCTTAGCTCGTGAGTCCGAGCAGTACTTC. This rearrangement joins TRBV11-2 to TRBJ2-7; no clear D. Deletions cut 1 base from V and 6 bases from J, with 10 bases between. Germline CDR1 and CDR2: SGHAT and FQNNGV. This CDR3 contains 13 residues.